The sequence of this T cell receptor beta chain was determined in a study of tumor-infiltrating lymphocytes in oesophageal squamous cell carcinoma. MiXCR, run by TCRdb on the PCR reads, gives a single entry per CDR3 protein. The data show some 8,300 distinct CDR3 sequences, with 60% to 75% seen just once and 35% to 40% held by the top ten. The CDR3 spans 15 residues. The germline CDR1 and CDR2 sequences are SGHTA and FQGNSA. The sequenced material came from esophageal tumor tissue. The TCR comes from a female donor with esophageal squamous cell carcinoma. The gene calls are TRBV7-2 and TRBJ1-1; D is uncertain. The J call is in doubt because the DNA end fits TRBJ1-6 better. The chain's CDR3 is CASSLGESYNSPLHF. The CDR3 bases are TGTGCCAGCAGCTTAGGGGAAAGCTATAATTCACCCCTCCACTTT.